This TCR beta chain was retrieved from a study of T cell responses to AZD1222 COVID-19 vaccine. Notes on the study in general: Variant regions that are unmutated are reportedly the target of nearly half of spike-specific TCRs.

Sequencing was performed with immunoSEQ multiplex PCR; in TCRdb, only in-frame clones are kept and a portion is missing. In the table there are more than 150,000 clones, 88% of which are singletons. Concerning this clone: Its antigen is not known.

This clonotype was obtained from an adult who received the AZD1222 COVID-19 vaccine. Here the sequenced sample was peripheral blood, taken 28 days after the second AZD1222 dose.

CDR3 coding DNA: TGTGCCAGCAGCCCACAGTCCGGGGGAGGGCGAAACGAGCAGTACTTC. It encodes CASSPQSGGGRNEQYF. The chain recombines TRBV9 with TRBJ2-7, with 7 bases fitting TRBD2. Germline V gives CDR1 SGDLS, CDR2 YYNGEE. J was trimmed by 5 bases and V by 4 bases; bases with no gene match: 15. There are 16 residues in the CDR3.